This T cell receptor beta chain was recorded in a study of cytomegalovirus exposure and HLA in healthy donors. Study-level information: Among the 398 genotyped donors, 65% to 90% were placed in the Caucasian-associated ancestry cluster.

The donors comprised healthy bone marrow donors. General study findings and limits: Roughly even sequencing depth across donors was the assumption behind the presence/absence analyses.

60 Vbeta and 13 Jbeta primers were used in PCR. Some clones are missing from TCRdb's copy, which holds only in-frame ones; the method was immunoSEQ multiplex PCR. The sample includes 90,000 to 100,000 clones, approximately 80% of them seen just once. With respect to this clone: No antigen is known for it.

Material: PBMCs. The TCR comes from a man between 18 and 35 years old in good health and CMV-seronegative.

CDR3 coding DNA: TGTGCCAGCAGCCCAGGGCAGGGTTTTATAGAGACCCAGTACTTC. Protein sequence: CASSPGQGFIETQYF. This chain links TRBV4-2 with TRBJ2-5; the D gene is possibly TRBD1 (5 bases). The CDR3 totals 15 residues. Germline V lookup: CDR1 LGHNA, CDR2 YNFKEQ. Trimming removed 4 bases from V and 4 bases from J, with 16 bases in between.